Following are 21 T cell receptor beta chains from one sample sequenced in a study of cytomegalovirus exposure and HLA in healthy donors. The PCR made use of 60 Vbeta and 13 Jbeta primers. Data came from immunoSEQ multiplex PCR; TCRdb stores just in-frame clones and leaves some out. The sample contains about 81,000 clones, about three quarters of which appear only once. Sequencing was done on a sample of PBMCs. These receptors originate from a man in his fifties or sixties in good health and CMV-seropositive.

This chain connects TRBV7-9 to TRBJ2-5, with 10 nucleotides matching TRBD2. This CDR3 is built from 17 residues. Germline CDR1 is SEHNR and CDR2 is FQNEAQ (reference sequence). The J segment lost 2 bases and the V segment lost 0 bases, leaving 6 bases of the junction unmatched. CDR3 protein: CASSLASLAGVQETQYF. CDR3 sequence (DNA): TGTGCCAGCAGCTTAGCCTCCCTAGCGGGAGTGCAAGAGACCCAGTACTTC.

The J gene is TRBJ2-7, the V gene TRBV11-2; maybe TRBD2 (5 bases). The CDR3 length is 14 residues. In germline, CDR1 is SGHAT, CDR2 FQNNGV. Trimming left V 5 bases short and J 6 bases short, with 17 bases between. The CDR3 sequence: CASSAIRGYAEQYF. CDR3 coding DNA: TGTGCCAGCAGCGCCATTAGAGGGTATGCCGAGCAGTACTTC. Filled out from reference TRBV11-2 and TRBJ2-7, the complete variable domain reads EAGVAQSPRYKIIEKRQSVAFWCNPISGHATLYWYQQILGQGPKLLIQFQNNGVVDDSQLPKDRFSAERLKGVDSTLKIQPAKLEDSAVYLCASSAIRGYAEQYFGPGTRLTVT.

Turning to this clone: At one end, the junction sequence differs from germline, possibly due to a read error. For the CDR3, the DNA is TGCAGTGTTGAGGGGACAGCGGCCTACGAGCAGTACTTC. It encodes CSVEGTAAYEQYF. This chain links TRBV29-1 with TRBJ2-7, with 7 bases lining up with TRBD1. In germline, CDR1 is SQVTM, CDR2 ANQGSEA. This CDR3 is 13 amino acids long.

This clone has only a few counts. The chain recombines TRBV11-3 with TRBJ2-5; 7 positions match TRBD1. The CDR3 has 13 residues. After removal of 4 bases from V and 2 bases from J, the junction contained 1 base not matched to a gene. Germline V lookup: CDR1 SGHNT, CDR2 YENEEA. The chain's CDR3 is CASSYRGQETQYF. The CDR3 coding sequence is TGTGCCAGCAGCTACAGGGGACAAGAGACCCAGTACTTC.

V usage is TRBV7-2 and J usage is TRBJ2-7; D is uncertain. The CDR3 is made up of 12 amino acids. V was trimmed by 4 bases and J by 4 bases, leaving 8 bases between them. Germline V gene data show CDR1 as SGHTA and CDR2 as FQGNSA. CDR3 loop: CASSSYLYEQYF. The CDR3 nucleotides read TGTGCCAGCAGCTCCTATTTGTACGAGCAGTACTTC.

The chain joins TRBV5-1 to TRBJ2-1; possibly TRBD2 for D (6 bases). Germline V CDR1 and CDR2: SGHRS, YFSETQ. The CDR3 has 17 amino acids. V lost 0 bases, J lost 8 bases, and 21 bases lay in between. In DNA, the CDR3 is TGCGCCAGCAGCTTGGTTTGGCGGGGAAGCGTGGGCGATGAGCAGTTCTTC. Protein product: CASSLVWRGSVGDEQFF.

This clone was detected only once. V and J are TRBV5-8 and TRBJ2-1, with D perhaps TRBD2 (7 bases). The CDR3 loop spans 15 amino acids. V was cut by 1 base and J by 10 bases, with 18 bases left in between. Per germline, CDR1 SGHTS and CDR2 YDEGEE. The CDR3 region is CASSLRGGGAGEQFF. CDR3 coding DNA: TGTGCCAGCAGCTTGAGAGGGGGGGGAGCGGGGGAGCAGTTCTTC.

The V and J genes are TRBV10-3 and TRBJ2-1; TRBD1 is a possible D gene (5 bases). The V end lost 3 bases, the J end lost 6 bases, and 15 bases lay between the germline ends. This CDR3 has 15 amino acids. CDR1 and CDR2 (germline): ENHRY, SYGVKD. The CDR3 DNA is TGTGCCATCAGTGATAGGCAGGGTCTCCCCAATGAGCAGTTCTTC. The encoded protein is CAISDRQGLPNEQFF.

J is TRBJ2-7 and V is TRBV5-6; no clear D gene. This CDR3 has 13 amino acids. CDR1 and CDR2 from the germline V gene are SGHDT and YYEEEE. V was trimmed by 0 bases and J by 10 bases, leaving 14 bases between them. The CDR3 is CASSLVRRRFQYF. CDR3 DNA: TGTGCCAGCAGCTTGGTGCGCAGGCGATTCCAGTACTTC.

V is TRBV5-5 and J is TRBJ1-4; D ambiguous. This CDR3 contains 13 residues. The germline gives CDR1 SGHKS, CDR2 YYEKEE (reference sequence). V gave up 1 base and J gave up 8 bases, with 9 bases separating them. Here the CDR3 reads CASSLTAQEKLFF. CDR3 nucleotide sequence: TGTGCCAGCAGCTTGACAGCCCAAGAAAAACTGTTTTTT.

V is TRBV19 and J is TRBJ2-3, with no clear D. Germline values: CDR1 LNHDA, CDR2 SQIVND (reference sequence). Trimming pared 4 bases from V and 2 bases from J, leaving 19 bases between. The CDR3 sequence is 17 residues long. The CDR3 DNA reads TGTGCCAGTAGTACCCCAGACAACTTTAGAAACACAGATACGCAGTATTTT. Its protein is CASSTPDNFRNTDTQYF.

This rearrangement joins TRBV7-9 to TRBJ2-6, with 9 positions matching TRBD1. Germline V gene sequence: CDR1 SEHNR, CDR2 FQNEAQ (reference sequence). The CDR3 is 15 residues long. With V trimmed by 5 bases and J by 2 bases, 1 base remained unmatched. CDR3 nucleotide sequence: TGTGCCAGCAGCGGGACAGGGACTGGGGCCAACGTCCTGACTTTC. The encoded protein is CASSGTGTGANVLTF.

In DNA form, the CDR3 reads TGTGCCTCCCCCGACAGACAAGAGACCCAGTACTTC. Translation gives CASPDRQETQYF. This sequence joins TRBV30 and TRBJ2-5; D perhaps matches TRBD1 (5 bases). Trimming stripped 7 bases from V and 2 bases from J, with 11 bases between. Germline V gene sequence: CDR1 GTSNPN, CDR2 SVGIG (reference sequence). CDR3 length: 12 residues.

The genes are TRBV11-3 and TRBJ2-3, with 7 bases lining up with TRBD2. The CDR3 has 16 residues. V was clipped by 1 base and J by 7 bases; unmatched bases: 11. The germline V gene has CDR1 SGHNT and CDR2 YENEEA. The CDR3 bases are TGTGCCAGCAGCTTAGTCCTAGGGAGGGCGCGAAATACGCAGTATTTT. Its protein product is CASSLVLGRARNTQYF.

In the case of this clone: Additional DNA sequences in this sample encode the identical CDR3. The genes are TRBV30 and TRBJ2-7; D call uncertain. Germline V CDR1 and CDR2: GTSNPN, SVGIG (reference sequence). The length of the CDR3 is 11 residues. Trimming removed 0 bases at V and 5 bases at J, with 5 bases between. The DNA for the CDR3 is TGTGCCTGGAGTGTACGCGACGAGCAGTACTTC. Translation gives CAWSVRDEQYF.

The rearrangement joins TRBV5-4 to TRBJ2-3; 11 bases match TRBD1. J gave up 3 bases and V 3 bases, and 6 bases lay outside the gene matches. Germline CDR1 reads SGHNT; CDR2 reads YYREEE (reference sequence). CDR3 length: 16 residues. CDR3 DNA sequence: TGTGCCAGCAGCTCACGGACAGGGGGCATAACAGATACGCAGTATTTT. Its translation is CASSSRTGGITDTQYF.

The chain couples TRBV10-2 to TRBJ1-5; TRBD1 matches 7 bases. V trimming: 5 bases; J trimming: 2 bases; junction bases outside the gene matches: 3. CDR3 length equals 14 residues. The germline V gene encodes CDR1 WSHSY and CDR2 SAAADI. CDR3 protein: CASSRDRGNQPQHF. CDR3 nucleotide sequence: TGCGCCAGCAGTCGCGACAGGGGCAATCAGCCCCAGCATTTT.

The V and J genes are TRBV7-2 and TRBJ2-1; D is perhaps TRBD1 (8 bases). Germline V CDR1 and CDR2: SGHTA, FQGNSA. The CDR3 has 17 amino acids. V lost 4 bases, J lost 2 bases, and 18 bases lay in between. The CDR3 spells CASSSQWTGRAYNEQFF. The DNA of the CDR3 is TGTGCCAGCAGCTCCCAATGGACAGGGAGGGCCTACAATGAGCAGTTCTTC.

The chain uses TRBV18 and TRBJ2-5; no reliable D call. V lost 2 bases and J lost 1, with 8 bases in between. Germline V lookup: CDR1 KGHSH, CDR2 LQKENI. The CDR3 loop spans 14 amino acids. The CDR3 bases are TGTGCCAGCTCACCAGAAGGAGTCCAAGAGACCCAGTACTTC. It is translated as CASSPEGVQETQYF. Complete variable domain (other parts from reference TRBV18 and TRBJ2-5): NAGVMQNPRHLVRRRGQEARLRCSPMKGHSHVYWYRQLPEEGLKFMVYLQKENIIDESGMPKERFSAEFPKEGPSILRIQQVVRGDSAAYFCASSPEGVQETQYFGPGTRLLVL.

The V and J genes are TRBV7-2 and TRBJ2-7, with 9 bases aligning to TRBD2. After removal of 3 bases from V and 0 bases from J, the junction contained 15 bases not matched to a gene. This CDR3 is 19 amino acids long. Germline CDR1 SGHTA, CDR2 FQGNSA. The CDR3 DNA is TGTGCCAGCAGCTTCCCAATACTAGCGGGTACTATTCACTCCTACGAGCAGTACTTC. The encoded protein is CASSFPILAGTIHSYEQYF.

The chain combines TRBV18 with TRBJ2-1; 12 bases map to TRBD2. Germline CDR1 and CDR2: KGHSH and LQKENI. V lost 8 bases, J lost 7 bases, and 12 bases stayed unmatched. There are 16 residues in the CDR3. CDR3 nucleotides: TGTGCCAGCGGAAATCGACTAGCGGGAGATTCGAATGAGCAGTTCTTC. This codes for CASGNRLAGDSNEQFF.